The 24 T cell receptor beta chains below come from one sample, sequenced in a study of molecular identifiers for immune sequencing clone quantification. TCRdb reanalysed the PCR reads using MiXCR and keeps one entry per CDR3 protein. The sample lists about 68,000 distinct CDR3 sequences, about a sixth occurring once. The material sequenced was naive CD8+ T cells from blood, with Jurkat cell RNA spiked in. Specified subset: FACS-sorted CD8+CD4-CCR7+CD45RA+ naive T cells. These TCRs come from a human donor in good health. Some libraries in this study had Jurkat cell RNA spiked in.

To note about this clonotype: Just one base apart from a much larger clone, this may be a read error. Here the CDR3 omits its conserved ending phenylalanine or tryptophan, so a read error is the likely source. The chain joins TRBV6-1 to TRBJ2-7; no reliable D call. Germline V gene lookup returns CDR1 MNHNS and CDR2 SASEGT. V shed 3 bases and J shed 4 bases, with 1 base lying between them. The length of the CDR3 is 10 residues. This chain's CDR3 is CASSDYEQYL. The CDR3 DNA sequence: TGTGCCAGCAGTGATTACGAGCAGTACCTC.

The gene calls are TRBV12-3 or TRBV12-4 and TRBJ1-4; TRBD1 matches at 10 bases. The CDR3 extends over 14 amino acids. V gave up 7 bases and J gave up 7 bases; unmatched junction bases: 6. CDR3 sequence (DNA): TGTGCCAGCACCTGGGACAGGGGTTTTGAAAAACTGTTTTTT. Translating it yields CASTWDRGFEKLFF.

This clonotype occurred many times. The V and J genes are TRBV7-2 and TRBJ2-7, with 7 bases that match TRBD2. This CDR3 is 16 amino acids long. Looked up from germline, CDR1 is SGHTA and CDR2 is FQGNSA. Trimming removed 5 bases from V and 2 bases from J; junction bases left unmatched: 12. In nucleotides, the CDR3 is TGTGCCAGCAGCCTAAACAGCGGGATCGGTACCTACGAGCAGTACTTC. As protein: CASSLNSGIGTYEQYF.

The sample holds many counts of this clonotype. This sequence joins TRBV27 and TRBJ2-3, with a possible D match to TRBD1 (5 bases). Trimming took 2 bases from V and 4 from J, leaving 16 bases between them. This CDR3 has 16 residues. Germline V lookup: CDR1 MNHEY, CDR2 SMNVEV (reference sequence). The chain's CDR3 is CASSLGSALGPDTQYF. In DNA form, the CDR3 reads TGTGCCAGCAGTTTAGGTTCGGCGCTGGGGCCAGATACGCAGTATTTT.

The table lists this clonotype with many counts. The chain has TRBV20-1 and TRBJ2-7, with D tentatively TRBD2 (6 bases). The ends were cut back, 5 bases at V and 0 bases at J, with 11 bases in the middle. Germline CDR1 is DFQATT and CDR2 is SNEGSKA (reference sequence). The CDR3 is 13 amino acids. DNA for the CDR3: TGCAGTGCTTTCTCGACTAGCTCCTACGAGCAGTACTTC. It translates to CSAFSTSSYEQYF.

Many counts were recorded for this clonotype. The chain carries TRBV30 and TRBJ2-7; 12 bases map to TRBD2. CDR3 length: 13 residues. Trimming removed 4 bases from V and 4 bases from J; junction bases left unmatched: 2. Looked up from germline, CDR1 is GTSNPN and CDR2 is SVGIG (reference sequence). In DNA form, the CDR3 reads TGTGCCTGGAAGACTAGCGGGAGTTACGAGCAGTACTTC. It translates to CAWKTSGSYEQYF.

This clonotype appeared many times. CDR3 nucleotide sequence: TGTGCCAGCAGCTTCGAATTGGCCAAAAACATTCAGTACTTC. Translating gives CASSFELAKNIQYF. This chain connects TRBV7-8 to TRBJ2-4; D ambiguous. The V end lost 3 bases, the J end lost 1 base, and 7 bases lay between the germline ends. The CDR3 consists of 14 residues. CDR1 and CDR2 from the germline V gene are SGHVS and FQNEAQ.

Worth noting for this clonotype: A much larger clone lies one base from this, so it may be a read error. It is likely a read error, because the conserved phenylalanine at the end of the CDR3 is missing. J is TRBJ2-2 and V is TRBV11-2; 7 nucleotides line up with TRBD2. The CDR3 loop spans 14 amino acids. Germline V gene lookup returns CDR1 SGHAT and CDR2 FQNNGV. V gave up 10 bases and J gave up 0 bases; unmatched junction bases: 5. The CDR3 region is CAIRRGANTGELFS. CDR3 DNA sequence: TGTGCCATCCGCCGGGGGGCGAACACCGGGGAGCTGTTTTCT.

The V call is TRBV14, the J call TRBJ1-2, with TRBD1 matching over 11 bases. CDR1 is SGHDN, CDR2 FVKESK, per germline. The CDR3 totals 13 residues. The ends lost 5 bases at V and 7 bases at J; junction bases unmatched: 3. CDR3 loop: CASSGQGASGYTF. CDR3 nucleotides: TGTGCCAGCAGCGGACAGGGGGCTTCTGGCTACACCTTC. The entire variable domain, with the rest obtained from reference TRBV14 and TRBJ1-2, is as follows: EAGVTQFPSHSVIEKGQTVTLRCDPISGHDNLYWYRRVMGKEIKFLLHFVKESKQDESGMPNNRFLAERTGGTYSTLKVQPAELEDSGVYFCASSGQGASGYTFGSGTRLTVV.

This clonotype has a count of ten or more. The chain carries TRBV27 and TRBJ2-3; TRBD1 agrees at 9 bases. The length of the CDR3 is 14 residues. After removal of 6 bases from V and 5 bases from J, the junction contained 6 bases not matched to a gene. Germline V gene sequence: CDR1 MNHEY, CDR2 SMNVEV (reference sequence). The CDR3 DNA reads TGTGCCAGCAGCCGGGACAGGGCACAAGATACGCAGTATTTT. Protein sequence: CASSRDRAQDTQYF.

This clonotype has a count of ten or more. V usage is TRBV28 and J usage is TRBJ1-1; D possibly corresponds to TRBD1 (6 bases). Germline values: CDR1 MDHEN, CDR2 SYDVKM. There are 15 residues in the CDR3. V was pared by 5 bases and J by 3 bases, with 16 bases between. The CDR3: CASSTPRGGYTEAFF. The CDR3 DNA sequence: TGTGCCAGCAGTACCCCGAGGGGGGGGTACACTGAAGCTTTCTTT.

This clonotype showed up many times. The V call is TRBV29-1, the J call TRBJ2-1; TRBD2 matches 11 bases. The germline V gene encodes CDR1 SQVTM and CDR2 ANQGSEA. V lost 4 bases, J lost 5 bases, and 10 bases stayed unmatched. The CDR3 length is 16 residues. CDR3 sequence reads: CSVGGPSGGIDNEQFF. DNA of the CDR3: TGCAGCGTTGGGGGTCCTAGCGGGGGGATAGACAATGAGCAGTTCTTC.

As for this clonotype: A read error may be the cause here, since a much bigger clone is one base away. No conserved phenylalanine or tryptophan is present at the end of the CDR3, so a read error is the likely explanation. The CDR3 loop reads CASSSTLTSTDTQYL. CDR3 nucleotide sequence: TGTGCCAGCAGCTCGACCCTTACTAGCACAGATACGCAGTATCTT. The chain couples TRBV9 to TRBJ2-3; D remains unclear. Between the trimmed V and J ends, which lost 4 bases and 0 bases, there was a span of 12 bases. The CDR3 has 15 amino acids. Germline V gives CDR1 SGDLS, CDR2 YYNGEE.

Comments on this clonotype: Just one base apart from a much larger clone, this may be a read error. CDR3: CASSLLGPNELYF. CDR3 in DNA: TGTGCCAGCAGCCTTCTAGGGCCGAACGAGCTGTACTTC. The J gene is TRBJ2-7, the V gene TRBV3-1; D is ambiguous. The germline V gene has CDR1 LGHDT and CDR2 YNNKEL (reference sequence). The CDR3 spans 13 residues.

Ten or more counts support this clonotype. This chain uses TRBV6-5 with TRBJ1-2, with no clear D. Germline values: CDR1 MNHEY, CDR2 SVGAGI. The CDR3 extends over 14 amino acids. V gave up 0 bases and J gave up 4 bases, with 9 bases separating them. The CDR3 spells CASSYSNSGYGYTF. CDR3 DNA sequence: TGTGCCAGCAGTTACTCGAACAGCGGCTATGGCTACACCTTC.

The gene calls are TRBV20-1 and TRBJ1-5; perhaps TRBD1 as D (5 bases). The CDR3 has 17 amino acids. V lost 0 bases and J lost 0, with 15 bases in between. Germline V gives CDR1 DFQATT, CDR2 SNEGSKA (reference sequence). The CDR3, as DNA: TGCAGTGCTAGAGATTACGGGGGTAGGTATAGCAATCAGCCCCAGCATTTT. This translates into CSARDYGGRYSNQPQHF.

Here the CDR3 DNA reads TGCAGTGCCAAAGGGACCTACTCCTACAATGAGCAGTTCTTC. Protein: CSAKGTYSYNEQFF. This sequence joins TRBV20-1 and TRBJ2-1; TRBD1 or TRBD2 may be the D gene (5 bases each). Trimming shortened V by 6 bases and J by 0 bases, and 12 bases separated the two germline ends. CDR1 and CDR2 (germline): DFQATT, SNEGSKA (reference sequence). This CDR3 contains 14 residues.

This clonotype was recorded many times. The rearrangement uses TRBV30 and TRBJ2-3, with no clear D. Germline V gene sequence: CDR1 GTSNPN, CDR2 SVGIG (reference sequence). The V end was cut by 0 bases, the J end by 5 bases, with 6 bases between. This CDR3 region has 12 residues. CDR3 protein: CAWSVQLDTQYF. As DNA, the CDR3 is TGTGCCTGGAGTGTACAATTAGATACGCAGTATTTT. Drawing the rest from reference TRBV30 and TRBJ2-3, the complete variable domain is SQTIHQWPATLVQPVGSPLSLECTVEGTSNPNLYWYRQAAGRGLQLLFYSVGIGQISSEVPQNLSASRPQDRQFILSSKKLLLSDSGFYLCAWSVQLDTQYFGPGTRLTVL.

This clonotype came up many times. For the CDR3, the DNA is TGTGCCAGCAGTTACGGCGGAGGCCTCTACGAGCAGTACTTC. Translating gives CASSYGGGLYEQYF. The J gene is TRBJ2-7, the V gene TRBV6-5; D may be TRBD2 (5 bases). Germline V lookup: CDR1 MNHEY, CDR2 SVGAGI. Trimming left V 2 bases short and J 3 bases short, with 11 bases between. The CDR3 contains 14 residues.

Many counts were recorded for this clonotype. The chain is built from TRBV6-5 and TRBJ2-2; no definite D call. Trimming shortened V by 8 bases and J by 0 bases, and 19 bases separated the two germline ends. The CDR3 extends over 17 amino acids. Germline V lookup: CDR1 MNHEY, CDR2 SVGAGI. The CDR3 spells CASESDPLQPNTGELFF. The CDR3 DNA follows: TGTGCCAGCGAGTCTGACCCGCTACAGCCGAACACCGGGGAGCTGTTTTTT.

In this sample, this clonotype turned up many times. This sequence joins TRBV9 and TRBJ2-3; 9 bases map to TRBD2. The V and J ends lost 4 bases and 2 bases, in that order; junction bases with no gene match: 8. Per germline, CDR1 SGDLS and CDR2 YYNGEE. This CDR3 is 16 amino acids long. CDR3 in DNA: TGTGCCAGCAGCCCCCTAGCGGGAACCTCCACAGATACGCAGTATTTT. The encoded protein is CASSPLAGTSTDTQYF. The full variable domain, its missing parts supplied by reference TRBV9 and TRBJ2-3, is DSGVTQTPKHLITATGQRVTLRCSPRSGDLSVYWYQQSLDQGLQFLIQYYNGEERAKGNILERFSAQQFPDLHSELNLSSLELGDSALYFCASSPLAGTSTDTQYFGPGTRLTVL.

This clonotype was picked up many times. This sequence joins TRBV7-2 and TRBJ1-1; 10 nucleotides match TRBD1. Germline CDR1 and CDR2: SGHTA and FQGNSA. This CDR3 has 15 residues. With 5 bases clipped from V and 6 bases from J, the junction kept 9 bases outside the gene matches. Written as DNA, the CDR3 is TGTGCCAGCAGCAAAGGGACAGGGGTAATATCTGAAGCTTTCTTT. As protein: CASSKGTGVISEAFF. Complete variable domain (other parts from reference TRBV7-2 and TRBJ1-1): GAGVSQSPSNKVTEKGKDVELRCDPISGHTALYWYRQSLGQGLEFLIYFQGNSAPDKSGLPSDRFSAERTGGSVSTLTIQRTQQEDSAVYLCASSKGTGVISEAFFGQGTRLTVV.

This clonotype was seen repeatedly, ten times or more. The rearrangement links TRBV9 to TRBJ2-3, with 10 bases that match TRBD2. Looked up from germline, CDR1 is SGDLS and CDR2 is YYNGEE. The ends lost 6 bases at V and 0 bases at J; junction bases unmatched: 4. The CDR3 sequence is 15 residues long. This CDR3 reads CASNLAGASTDTQYF. The CDR3 DNA is TGTGCCAGCAACCTAGCGGGAGCTAGCACAGATACGCAGTATTTT. Drawing the rest from reference TRBV9 and TRBJ2-3, the complete variable domain is DSGVTQTPKHLITATGQRVTLRCSPRSGDLSVYWYQQSLDQGLQFLIQYYNGEERAKGNILERFSAQQFPDLHSELNLSSLELGDSALYFCASNLAGASTDTQYFGPGTRLTVL.

This clonotype came up many times. This chain joins TRBV27 and TRBJ1-5; 7 positions agree with TRBD1. CDR3 length: 16 amino acids. The germline V gene has CDR1 MNHEY and CDR2 SMNVEV (reference sequence). The ends lost 2 bases at V and 8 bases at J; junction bases unmatched: 12. CDR3 in DNA: TGTGCCAGCAGTTTAACGCAGACAGGGCTGGGGGAGCCCCAGCATTTT. The encoded protein is CASSLTQTGLGEPQHF.